This T cell receptor beta chain was captured by sequencing in a study of blood T cell repertoires in COVID-19. Study summary: T cells, B-cell-depleted T cells, or PBMCs supplied cDNA or gDNA.

Data came from immunoSEQ multiplex PCR; TCRdb stores just in-frame clones and leaves some out. The table includes some 110,000 clones, 86% detected once. Sequencing used peripheral blood. The sequence was obtained from a man in his forties with acute or convalescent COVID-19.

The CDR3 DNA reads as TGTGCCAGCTGGCGGGGGACACAAAACACTGAAGCTTTCTTT. Translating gives CASWRGTQNTEAFF. The V gene is TRBV6-5, the J gene TRBJ1-1, with a possible D match to TRBD1 (6 bases). Germline assignment: CDR1 MNHEY and CDR2 SVGAGI. The V and J ends lost 8 bases and 2 bases respectively, with 15 bases between them. The CDR3 totals 14 residues.